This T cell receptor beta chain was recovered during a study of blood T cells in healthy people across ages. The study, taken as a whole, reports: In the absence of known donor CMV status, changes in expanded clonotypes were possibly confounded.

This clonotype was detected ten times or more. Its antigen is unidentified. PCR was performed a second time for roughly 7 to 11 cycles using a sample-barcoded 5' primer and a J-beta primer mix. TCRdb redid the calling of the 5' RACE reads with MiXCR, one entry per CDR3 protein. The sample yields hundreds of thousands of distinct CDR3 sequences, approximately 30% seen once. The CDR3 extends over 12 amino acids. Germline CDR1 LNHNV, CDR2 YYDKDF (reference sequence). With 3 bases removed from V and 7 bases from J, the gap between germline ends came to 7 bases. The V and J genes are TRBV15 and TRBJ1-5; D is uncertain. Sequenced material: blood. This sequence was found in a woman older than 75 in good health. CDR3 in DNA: TGTGCCACCAGCAGGCCCTGGCAGCCCCAGCATTTT. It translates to CATSRPWQPQHF.